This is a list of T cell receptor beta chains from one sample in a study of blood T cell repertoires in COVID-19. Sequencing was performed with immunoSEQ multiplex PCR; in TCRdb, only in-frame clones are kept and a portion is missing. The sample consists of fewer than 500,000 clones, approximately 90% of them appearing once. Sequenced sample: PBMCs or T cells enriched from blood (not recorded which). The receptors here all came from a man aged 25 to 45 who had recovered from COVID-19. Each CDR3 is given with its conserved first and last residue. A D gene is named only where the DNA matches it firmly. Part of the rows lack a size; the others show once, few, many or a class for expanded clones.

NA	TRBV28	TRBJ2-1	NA	TGTGCCAGCAGTCGGTTCTCCTACAATGAGCAGTTCTTC	CASSRFSYNEQFF
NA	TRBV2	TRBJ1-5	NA	TGTGCCAGCAGTGAAAACAGGGAACGGCATTTT	CASSENRERHF
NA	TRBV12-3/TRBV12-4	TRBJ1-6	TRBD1	TGTGCCAGCAGGGGACAGCTTAATTCACCCCTCCACTTT	CASRGQLNSPLHF
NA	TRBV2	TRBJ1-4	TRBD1	TGTGCCAGCAGGGACGGGACAGAACTCAATGAAAAACTGTTTTTT	CASRDGTELNEKLFF
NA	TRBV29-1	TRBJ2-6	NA	TGCAGCGTTGAAGATTACAGAATGAACGTCCTGACTTTC	CSVEDYRMNVLTF
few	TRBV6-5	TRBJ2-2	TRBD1	TGTGCCAGCAGTTACCTGGGACAGCCGAACACCGGGGAGCTGTTTTTT	CASSYLGQPNTGELFF
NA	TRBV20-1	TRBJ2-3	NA	TGCAGTGCAGAACTAGCAGATACGCAGTATTTT	CSAELADTQYF
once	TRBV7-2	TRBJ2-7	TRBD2	TGTGCCAGCAGCCCCGCGGGAGCCCTTTACGAGCAGTACTTC	CASSPAGALYEQYF
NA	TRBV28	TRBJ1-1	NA	TGTGCCAGCGGACCAGCGGGCACAGGCCTAATGAACACTGAAGCTTTCTTT	CASGPAGTGLMNTEAFF
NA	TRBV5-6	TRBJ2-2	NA	TGTGCCAGCAGCCCCGGTATCACCGGGGAGCTGTTTTTT	CASSPGITGELFF
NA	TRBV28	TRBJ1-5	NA	TGTGCCAGCAGTTTGATAGATCAGCCCCAGCATTTT	CASSLIDQPQHF
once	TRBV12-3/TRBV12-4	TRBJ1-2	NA	TGTGCCAGCGCACAGGAGAACTATGGCTACACCTTC	CASAQENYGYTF
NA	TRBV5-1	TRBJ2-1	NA	TGCGCCAGCAGCTTGGGAGGTGGCTACAATGAGCAGTTCTTC	CASSLGGGYNEQFF
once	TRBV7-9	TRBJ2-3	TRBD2	TGTGCCAGCAGCTCCGCCAGGACTAGCGGAGGCTCTAGCACAGATACGCAGTATTTT	CASSSARTSGGSSTDTQYF
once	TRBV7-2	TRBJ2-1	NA	TGTGCCAGCAGCTTAGCCCGACTGAGCGCGAATGAGCAGTTCTTC	CASSLARLSANEQFF
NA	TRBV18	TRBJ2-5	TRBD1	TGTGCCAGCTCCGCCGGGACAGGCTCAAAAGAGACCCAGTACTTC	CASSAGTGSKETQYF
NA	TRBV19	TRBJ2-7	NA	TGTGCCAGTAGTATCGAGAGCGGATACGAGCAGTACTTC	CASSIESGYEQYF
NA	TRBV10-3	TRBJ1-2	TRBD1	TGTGCCAGCAGGACAGGGGAGGGCTATGGCTACACCTTC	CASRTGEGYGYTF
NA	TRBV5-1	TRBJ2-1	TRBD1	TGCGCCAGCGGGGACAGGGGTTACAATGAGCAGTTCTTC	CASGDRGYNEQFF
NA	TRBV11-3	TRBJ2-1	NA	TGTGCCAGCAGCAGAGAAAATGAGCAGTTCTTC	CASSRENEQFF
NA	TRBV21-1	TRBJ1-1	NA	TGTGCCAGCAGCAATCGGGTCAGGAACACTGAAGCTTTCTTT	CASSNRVRNTEAFF
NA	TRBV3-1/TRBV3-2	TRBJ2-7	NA	TGTGCCAGCAGCCTGAGACAGGTGGACTACGAGCAGTACTTC	CASSLRQVDYEQYF
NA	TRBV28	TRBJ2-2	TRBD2	TGTGCCAGCAGTTTGGTAGGACTAGCGGGAGCTGGGGAGCTGTTTTTT	CASSLVGLAGAGELFF
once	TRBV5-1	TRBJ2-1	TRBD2	TGCGCCAGCAGCCCGCTAGGGGCGGGAGCCTACAATGAGCAGTTCTTC	CASSPLGAGAYNEQFF
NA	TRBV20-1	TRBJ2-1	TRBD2	TGCAGTGCTAGTACCAATCTAGCGGGACAGTTCTTC	CSASTNLAGQFF
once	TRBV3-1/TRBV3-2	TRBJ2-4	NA	TGTGCCAGCAGCCAGACACCCGCCGCCAAAAACATTCAGTACTTC	CASSQTPAAKNIQYF
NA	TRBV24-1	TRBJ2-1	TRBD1	TGTGCCACCAGTAGAGGGGGACAGGGAGGGCATGAGCAGTTCTTC	CATSRGGQGGHEQFF
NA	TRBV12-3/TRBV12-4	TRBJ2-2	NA	TGTGCCAGCAGTCAATCCGGGGAGCTGTTTTTT	CASSQSGELFF
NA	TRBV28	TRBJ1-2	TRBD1	TGTGCCAGCAGTCCCGGGACAGCTAACTATGGCTACACCTTC	CASSPGTANYGYTF
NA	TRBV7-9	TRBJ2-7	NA	TGTGCCAGCAGCTTAGCGAGGACAGACTACGAGCAGTACTTC	CASSLARTDYEQYF
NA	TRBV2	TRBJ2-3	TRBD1	TGTGCCAGCAGTCCCCAGGGGACAGTTCCAGATACGCAGTATTTT	CASSPQGTVPDTQYF
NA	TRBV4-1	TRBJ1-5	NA	TGCGCCAGCAGCCAAGATACGGGTCCACCCCAGCATTTT	CASSQDTGPPQHF
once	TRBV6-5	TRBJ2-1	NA	TGTGCCAGCAGTTACTCTGGGACATCCCTTGGGGAGGAGCAGTTCTTC	CASSYSGTSLGEEQFF
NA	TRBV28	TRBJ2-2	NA	TGTGCCAGCAGTCTCCCCCAGGGGCTAGATACCGGGGAGCTGTTTTTT	CASSLPQGLDTGELFF
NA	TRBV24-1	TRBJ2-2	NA	TGTGCCACCAGTGATTTCCTGGGGGGGAACACCGGGGAGCTGTTTTTT	CATSDFLGGNTGELFF
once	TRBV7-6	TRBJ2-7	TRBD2	TGTGCCAGCAGCCCCCAGACTAGCGGAAGCTCCTACGAGCAGTACTTC	CASSPQTSGSSYEQYF
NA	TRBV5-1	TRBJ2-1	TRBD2	TGCGCCAGCAGCTTCCCGAATGGACTAGCGGGAGGCAATGAGCAGTTCTTC	CASSFPNGLAGGNEQFF
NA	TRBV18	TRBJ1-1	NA	TGTGCCAGCTCACTCGGGTCGGACACTGAAGCTTTCTTT	CASSLGSDTEAFF
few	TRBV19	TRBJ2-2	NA	TGTGCCAGTACTTGGAGGAACACCGGGGAGCTGTTTTTT	CASTWRNTGELFF
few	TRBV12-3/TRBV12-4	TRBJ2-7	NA	TGTGCCAGCAGTTTAAGGGAGACCTACGAGCAGTACTTC	CASSLRETYEQYF
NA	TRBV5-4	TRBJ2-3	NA	TGTGCCAGCAGCTTGGCCACGGCAGGGGTCACAGATACGCAGTATTTT	CASSLATAGVTDTQYF
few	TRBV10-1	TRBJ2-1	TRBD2	TGCGCCAGCAGTCCTCTGACGGGAGGCTACAATGAGCAGTTCTTC	CASSPLTGGYNEQFF
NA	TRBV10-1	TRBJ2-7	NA	TGCGCCAGCAGTGATTACAGAAACAAGCAGTACTTC	CASSDYRNKQYF
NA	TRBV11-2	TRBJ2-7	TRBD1	TGTGCCAGCAGCTTCTGGACAGGGGACGAGCAGTACTTC	CASSFWTGDEQYF
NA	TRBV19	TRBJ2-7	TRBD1	TGTGCCAGTAGTATAGAAGCTGGACAGGTCCTGTCCGAGCAGTACTTC	CASSIEAGQVLSEQYF
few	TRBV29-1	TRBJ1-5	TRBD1	TGCAGCGTTGGGACAGGGAAAGATCAGCCCCAGCATTTT	CSVGTGKDQPQHF
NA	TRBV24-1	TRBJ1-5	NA	TGTGCCACCAGTGACAAGGGGCGGCATCAGCCCCAGCATTTT	CATSDKGRHQPQHF
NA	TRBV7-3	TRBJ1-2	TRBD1	TGTGCCAGCGGAATAGGACAGGACTATGGCTACACCTTC	CASGIGQDYGYTF
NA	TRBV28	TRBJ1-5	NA	TGTGCCAGCAGTCCCTACAGGGCAAGCAATCAGCCCCAGCATTTT	CASSPYRASNQPQHF
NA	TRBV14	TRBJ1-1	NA	TGTGCCAGCAGCCAACAACAGAACACTGAAGCTTTCTTT	CASSQQQNTEAFF
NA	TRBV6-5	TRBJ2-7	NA	TGTGCCAGCAGCCCCAAAGGGGGTTACGAGCAGTACTTC	CASSPKGGYEQYF
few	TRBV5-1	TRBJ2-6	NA	TGCGCCAGCTTCACTAGGACCTCTGGGGCCAACGTCCTGACTTTC	CASFTRTSGANVLTF
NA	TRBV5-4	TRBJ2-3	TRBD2	TGTGCCAGCAGCTCACCGACTAGCGGGAGGGCCACAGATACGCAGTATTTT	CASSSPTSGRATDTQYF
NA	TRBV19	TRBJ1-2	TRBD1	TGTGCCAGTAGTATGAGACAGGGGAGCTATGGCTACACCTTC	CASSMRQGSYGYTF
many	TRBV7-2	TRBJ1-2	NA	TGTGCCAGCAGCCCAGAACCCGGACAGCCTAAGGGTGGCTACACCTTC	CASSPEPGQPKGGYTF